These 11 T cell receptor beta chains originate from one sample sequenced in a study of OX40 agonist ivuxolimab in advanced cancers. Sequencing used immunoSEQ multiplex PCR; TCRdb keeps in-frame clones, though not all of them. The sample lists roughly 52,000 clones, 84% occurring once. Source: CD4+ or CD8+ T cells sorted from blood, taken in a trial of the OX40 agonist ivuxolimab. The origin of the receptors is an adult with an advanced solid tumor such as melanoma, head and neck, liver or kidney cancer.

Only one count was recorded for this clone. The chain couples TRBV7-6 to TRBJ2-1; TRBD2 aligns across 11 bases. The CDR3 is made up of 16 amino acids. V lost 2 bases, J lost 8 bases, and 8 bases stayed unmatched. Germline V gene data show CDR1 as SGHVS and CDR2 as FNYEAQ. For the CDR3, the DNA is TGTGCCAGCAGCTTATTAGCGGGAGGGCTGGTTCATGAGCAGTTCTTC. Its translation: CASSLLAGGLVHEQFF.

V usage is TRBV2 and J usage is TRBJ1-5; TRBD1 matches 7 bases. J lost 7 bases, V lost 6 bases, and 6 bases had no gene match. Germline V lookup: CDR1 SNHLY, CDR2 FYNNEI. This CDR3 comprises 13 residues. CDR3 amino acids: CASRLDREQPQHF. In nucleotides, the CDR3 is TGTGCCAGCAGGCTCGACAGGGAACAGCCCCAGCATTTT.

The chain carries TRBV19 and TRBJ2-4; the match to TRBD1 covers 10 bases. With 5 bases clipped from V and 2 bases from J, the junction kept 15 bases outside the gene matches. Per the germline V gene, CDR1 is LNHDA and CDR2 is SQIVND (reference sequence). The CDR3 contains 19 residues. CDR3 residues: CASSPTPPRDRGTKNIQYF. In DNA, the CDR3 is TGTGCCAGTAGTCCAACCCCTCCCCGGGACAGGGGTACCAAAAACATTCAGTACTTC.

The chain links TRBV18 to TRBJ2-3; 7 nucleotides agree with TRBD2. The V and J ends lost 2 bases and 0 bases, in that order; junction bases with no gene match: 14. Germline lookup yields CDR1 KGHSH and CDR2 LQKENI. This CDR3 spans 19 amino acids. CDR3: CASSPNKGRGRGSTDTQYF. The CDR3 nucleotides are TGTGCCAGCTCACCAAATAAGGGCCGCGGGCGGGGGAGCACAGATACGCAGTATTTT. The variable domain in full, completed from reference TRBV18 and TRBJ2-3, reads NAGVMQNPRHLVRRRGQEARLRCSPMKGHSHVYWYRQLPEEGLKFMVYLQKENIIDESGMPKERFSAEFPKEGPSILRIQQVVRGDSAAYFCASSPNKGRGRGSTDTQYFGPGTRLTVL.

The chain uses TRBV4-2 and TRBJ2-3, with 8 bases matching TRBD2. Unmatched junction bases numbered 12, after V lost 1 base and J lost 0 bases. The CDR3 has 19 amino acids. Germline loops: CDR1 LGHNA, CDR2 YNFKEQ. For the CDR3, the DNA is TGTGCCAGCAGCCAAGCTACTGCTAGCGGGTTTCCTAGCACAGATACGCAGTATTTT. Translating it yields CASSQATASGFPSTDTQYF.

This clone was seen only once. J is TRBJ1-1 and V is TRBV6-5; D is perhaps TRBD1 (5 bases). The ends were cut back, 6 bases at V and 0 bases at J, with 11 bases in the middle. Germline CDR1 MNHEY, CDR2 SVGAGI. The CDR3 is 14 residues long. CDR3 region: CASRQGSLNTEAFF. The CDR3 nucleotides read TGTGCCAGCAGGCAGGGAAGTTTGAACACTGAAGCTTTCTTT.

With respect to this clone: Other DNA sequences in this sample translate to the same CDR3. The chain recombines TRBV5-1 with TRBJ2-7; 7 positions match TRBD1. Per germline, CDR1 SGHRS and CDR2 YFSETQ. Germline trimming cut 0 bases from V and 2 bases from J; bases unmatched to any gene: 2. The CDR3 has 14 amino acids. The CDR3 sequence: CASSLDQGAYEQYF. The CDR3 nucleotides are TGCGCCAGCAGCTTGGACCAGGGGGCCTACGAGCAGTACTTC.

The chain uses TRBV7-9 and TRBJ1-5; 7 positions agree with TRBD1. Germline lookup yields CDR1 SEHNR and CDR2 FQNEAQ (reference sequence). The V segment lost 4 bases and the J segment 2 bases; nucleotides outside the gene matches: 2. This CDR3 comprises 14 residues. CDR3 in amino acids: CASSYGQGNQPQHF. The DNA for the CDR3 is TGTGCCAGCAGCTACGGACAGGGCAATCAGCCCCAGCATTTT. Supplemented by reference TRBV7-9 and TRBJ1-5, the full variable domain reads DTGVSQNPRHKITKRGQNVTFRCDPISEHNRLYWYRQTLGQGPEFLTYFQNEAQLEKSRLLSDRFSAERPKGSFSTLEIQRTEQGDSAMYLCASSYGQGNQPQHFGDGTRLSIL.

The chain joins TRBV27 to TRBJ2-7; D is perhaps TRBD1 (5 bases). The CDR3 spans 13 residues. Between the trimmed V and J ends, which lost 6 bases and 3 bases, there was a span of 12 bases. The germline CDR1 and CDR2 sequences are MNHEY and SMNVEV (reference sequence). The CDR3 coding sequence is TGTGCCAGCAGACGACAGTCTCGCTACGAGCAGTACTTC. Translated: CASRRQSRYEQYF.

CDR3 sequence (DNA): TGTGCCAGCAGTTCCTCCTACGAGCAGTACTTC. Protein: CASSSSYEQYF. The chain employs TRBV27 and TRBJ2-7; the D is unclear. This CDR3 is 11 amino acids long. Germline V gives CDR1 MNHEY, CDR2 SMNVEV (reference sequence). V was shortened by 4 bases and J by 0 bases, with 1 base between the two germline ends.

This clone showed up just a few times. This rearrangement joins TRBV6-1 to TRBJ2-5; D tentatively reads TRBD1 or TRBD2 (5 bases each). This CDR3 is built from 18 residues. CDR1 is MNHNS, CDR2 SASEGT, per germline. With 2 bases removed from V and 4 bases from J, the gap between germline ends came to 23 bases. This chain's CDR3 is CASSERQHGASVSETQYF. CDR3 nucleotide sequence: TGTGCCAGCAGTGAACGGCAACACGGGGCCTCGGTTTCAGAGACCCAGTACTTC.